Below are 27 T cell receptor beta chains sequenced from a single sample in a study of regulatory T cells in long-lasting Graves disease. The TCR beta library used iRepertoire HTBI primers with Arm-PCR amplification of CDR3. MiXCR, run by TCRdb on the multiplex PCR reads, gives a single entry per CDR3 protein. The table records 550,000 to 600,000 distinct CDR3 sequences, around 16% of them present only once. The sample's time point: newly diagnosed GD, antithyroid drugs for less than 3 months. The authors made the TCR library using RNA they extracted from PBMCs. This same sample was also taken into another study, of T cells in Graves' hyperthyroidism and ophthalmopathy.

The sample in question was peripheral blood mononuclear cells (PBMCs), obtained at new diagnosis, from a patient treated with antithyroid drugs. All receptors derive from a man aged 18-30 years with Graves disease.

This clonotype was detected ten times or more. The gene calls are TRBV7-2 and TRBJ2-7; D gene unclear. Trimming stripped 3 bases from V and 0 bases from J, with 9 bases between. Per the germline V gene, CDR1 is SGHTA and CDR2 is FQGNSA. CDR3 length: 14 residues. The CDR3 sequence: CASSFVGPSYEQYF. The CDR3 region has the DNA TGTGCCAGCAGCTTCGTCGGACCCTCCTACGAGCAGTACTTC. Complete variable domain (other parts from reference TRBV7-2 and TRBJ2-7): GAGVSQSPSNKVTEKGKDVELRCDPISGHTALYWYRQSLGQGLEFLIYFQGNSAPDKSGLPSDRFSAERTGGSVSTLTIQRTQQEDSAVYLCASSFVGPSYEQYFGPGTRLTVT.

V and J are TRBV20-1 and TRBJ2-1; the match to TRBD2 covers 9 bases. Germline-derived CDR1 and CDR2 are DFQATT and SNEGSKA (reference sequence). The J segment lost 10 bases and the V segment lost 1 base, leaving 8 bases of the junction unmatched. The CDR3 is made up of 14 amino acids. CDR3 nucleotides: TGCAGTGCTAGAGTGGCTAGCGGGATTGTCGAGCAGTTCTTC. Translated, it gives CSARVASGIVEQFF.

This clonotype was seen more than once but under ten times. The junction departs from germline at one end; a sequencing error may be responsible. In nucleotides, the CDR3 is TGTGCTAGCAGCTTAAACGCGGGAGGGAACTACGAGCAGTACTTC. The encoded protein is CASSLNAGGNYEQYF. This sequence joins TRBV7-7 and TRBJ2-7; 9 bases fit TRBD2. The length of the CDR3 is 15 residues. Germline V gene sequence: CDR1 SSHAT, CDR2 FNYEAQ (reference sequence).

This clonotype was seen at least ten times. The chain carries TRBV28 and TRBJ2-7; 10 bases map to TRBD1. V lost 6 bases, J lost 6 bases, and 11 bases stayed unmatched. Germline loops: CDR1 MDHEN, CDR2 SYDVKM. This CDR3 has 15 amino acids. CDR3 amino acids: CASRPPRDRGIEQYF. CDR3 coding DNA: TGTGCCAGCAGGCCCCCGAGGGACAGGGGTATCGAGCAGTACTTC.

This clonotype was counted at least ten times. This chain joins TRBV27 and TRBJ2-5; no clear D. This CDR3 region has 12 residues. The germline V gene encodes CDR1 MNHEY and CDR2 SMNVEV (reference sequence). V was clipped by 5 bases and J by 9 bases, with 13 bases between them. CDR3 in DNA: TGTGCCAGCAGTAACCCCTATGGGGCCCAGTACTTC. Amino acids: CASSNPYGAQYF.

This clonotype appeared a few times. This sequence joins TRBV7-3 and TRBJ2-2; weak D call: TRBD1 (5 bases). Germline CDR1 SGHTA, CDR2 FQGTGA. This CDR3 is 16 amino acids long. V lost 3 bases and J lost 1, with 12 bases in between. The CDR3 sequence is CASSFSRQGNTGELFF. The CDR3 nucleotides are TGTGCCAGCAGCTTCAGTCGGCAGGGGAACACCGGGGAGCTGTTTTTT.

The chain links TRBV20-1 to TRBJ2-2; maybe TRBD1 (5 bases). V lost 6 bases and J 5 bases, leaving 10 bases between the germline ends. Germline V gene sequence: CDR1 DFQATT, CDR2 SNEGSKA (reference sequence). This CDR3 region has 12 residues. The CDR3, as DNA: TGCAGTGCGACTTCAGGGACCGGGGAGCTGTTTTTT. Amino acid sequence: CSATSGTGELFF.

The rearrangement joins TRBV5-6 to TRBJ2-1; 11 bases align to TRBD2. Germline trimming cut 0 bases from V and 10 bases from J; bases unmatched to any gene: 9. Germline-derived CDR1 and CDR2 are SGHDT and YYEEEE. This CDR3 spans 16 amino acids. CDR3 sequence reads: CASSLALLAGGGEQFF. CDR3 sequence (DNA): TGTGCCAGCAGCTTGGCCTTGCTAGCGGGAGGTGGGGAGCAGTTCTTC. The full variable domain, rest sourced from reference TRBV5-6 and TRBJ2-1, is DAGVTQSPTHLIKTRGQQVTLRCSPKSGHDTVSWYQQALGQGPQFIFQYYEEEERQRGNFPDRFSGHQFPNYSSELNVNALLLGDSALYLCASSLALLAGGGEQFFGPGTRLTVL.

The sample holds many counts of this clonotype. J is TRBJ1-1 and V is TRBV30; possible D gene TRBD1, 6 bases. Germline CDR1 is GTSNPN and CDR2 is SVGIG (reference sequence). V lost 4 bases, J lost 7 bases, and 13 bases lay in between. CDR3 length equals 12 residues. Here the CDR3 DNA reads TGTGCCTGGACCCGAGGGGGGGTTGAAGCTTTCTTT. Its translation: CAWTRGGVEAFF.

The chain employs TRBV20-1 and TRBJ2-5; no clear D gene. The CDR3 covers 15 residues. V was pared by 3 bases and J by 4 bases, with 18 bases between. The V gene's germline CDR1 is DFQATT and CDR2 SNEGSKA (reference sequence). CDR3 loop: CSASLGGSRLETQYF. DNA for the CDR3: TGCAGTGCTAGTCTTGGCGGTTCCCGGTTAGAGACCCAGTACTTC.

This clonotype was seen at least ten times. The chain combines TRBV6-1 with TRBJ2-7; D is possibly TRBD2 (6 bases). Trimming stripped 7 bases from V and 1 base from J, with 20 bases between. Germline-derived CDR1 and CDR2 are MNHNS and SASEGT. The CDR3 is made up of 16 amino acids. The CDR3 DNA is TGTGCCAGCACTCCCGACTTGGCTAGCGTATCCTACGAGCAGTACTTC. Its protein is CASTPDLASVSYEQYF.

The gene calls are TRBV19 and TRBJ2-1; D is ambiguous. Trimming removed 4 bases at V and 0 bases at J, with 10 bases between. Germline assignment: CDR1 LNHDA and CDR2 SQIVND (reference sequence). This CDR3 contains 15 residues. The CDR3 region is CASSKEYSSYNEQFF. As DNA, the CDR3 is TGTGCCAGTAGTAAAGAGTACAGCTCCTACAATGAGCAGTTCTTC.

At least ten counts were recorded for this clonotype. The gene calls are TRBV2 and TRBJ2-1, with 11 nucleotides matching TRBD1. V lost 7 bases to trimming and J lost 2 bases; unmatched junction nucleotides: 1. CDR3 length: 14 residues. Germline loops: CDR1 SNHLY, CDR2 FYNNEI. The CDR3 DNA sequence: TGTGCCAGCAAGGGACAGGGGGCCTACAATGAGCAGTTCTTC. It yields the protein CASKGQGAYNEQFF.

This clonotype was observed a handful of times. This sequence joins TRBV6-2 or TRBV6-3 and TRBJ2-7, with TRBD2 identical over 10 bases. Germline-derived CDR1 and CDR2 are MNHEY and SVGEGT. Germline trimming cut 5 bases from V and 4 bases from J; bases unmatched to any gene: 5. This CDR3 spans 14 amino acids. CDR3 amino acids: CASSAGLADYEQYF. The CDR3 DNA sequence: TGTGCCAGCAGTGCTGGACTAGCGGATTACGAGCAGTACTTC.

This chain's CDR3 is CASSEPATGDYGYTF. The CDR3 DNA is TGTGCCAGCAGTGAACCCGCCACCGGGGACTATGGCTACACCTTC. The chain couples TRBV25-1 to TRBJ1-2; D gene unclear. From germline, CDR1 is MGHDK and CDR2 SYGVNS. Trimming removed 2 bases from V and 3 bases from J, with 13 bases in between. CDR3 length equals 15 residues.

Comments on this clonotype: One end of the junction fails to match germline, which may point to a read error. The chain is built from TRBV2 and TRBJ1-4; 8 bases are a match to TRBD1. The length of the CDR3 is 13 residues. Germline-derived CDR1 and CDR2 are SNHLY and FYNNEI. The CDR3 loop is CASSETGGEKLLF. The CDR3 DNA reads as TGTGCCAGCAGTGAAACAGGGGGGGAAAAACTGCTTTTT.

This clonotype was observed a few times. The J gene is TRBJ1-4, the V gene TRBV20-1; D unresolved. The CDR3 runs 14 residues. Germline V CDR1 and CDR2: DFQATT, SNEGSKA (reference sequence). Deletions cut 1 base from V and 2 bases from J, with 8 bases between. Here the CDR3 DNA reads TGCAGTGCTAGAGCTCGAGGGACTAATGAAAAACTGTTTTTT. It codes for CSARARGTNEKLFF.

The sample holds many counts of this clonotype. This sequence joins TRBV20-1 and TRBJ2-7, with 9 positions matching TRBD1. V gave up 0 bases and J gave up 1 base; unmatched junction bases: 10. The CDR3 length is 17 residues. From germline, CDR1 is DFQATT and CDR2 SNEGSKA (reference sequence). CDR3 loop: CSARDLYSGQGSYEQYF. The CDR3 bases are TGCAGTGCTAGAGATCTCTATAGTGGACAGGGGTCCTACGAGCAGTACTTC.

This clonotype was picked up many times. This sequence joins TRBV6-2 or TRBV6-3 and TRBJ2-1, with 7 positions matching TRBD2. The CDR3 is 18 residues long. Trimming at V came to 1 base and at J to 0 bases, leaving 9 bases not matched to a gene. CDR1 is MNHEY and CDR2 is SVGEGT in the germline V gene. The DNA for the CDR3 is TGTGCCAGCAGTTACTGGGGGGGGGTGATTGGCTCCTACAATGAGCAGTTCTTC. This gives the protein CASSYWGGVIGSYNEQFF.

A note on this clonotype: A far larger clone is one base from this, pointing to a likely read error. The CDR3 region is CASSLDIGTHYF. The CDR3 nucleotides are TGTGCCAGCAGCTTAGATATTGGGACCCATTACTTC. The chain combines TRBV11-1 with TRBJ2-5; tentatively, D is TRBD1 or TRBD2 (5 bases each). The germline gives CDR1 SGHAT, CDR2 FQDESV (reference sequence). This CDR3 has 12 amino acids.

In its sample, this clonotype was seen many times. This chain uses TRBV28 with TRBJ2-7; D remains ambiguous. V lost 2 bases, J lost 3 bases, and 5 bases lay in between. This CDR3 is built from 12 residues. Germline V lookup: CDR1 MDHEN, CDR2 SYDVKM. The DNA of the CDR3 is TGTGCCAGCAGTTTAAGGAACTACGAGCAGTACTTC. The encoded protein is CASSLRNYEQYF.

The table lists this clonotype with many counts. The chain has TRBV2 and TRBJ1-1, with no clear D. Trimming removed 1 base from V and 3 bases from J, with 6 bases in between. Germline V lookup: CDR1 SNHLY, CDR2 FYNNEI. The CDR3 sequence is 13 residues long. This CDR3 is CASSEGRDTEAFF. The CDR3 bases are TGTGCCAGCAGTGAAGGGAGAGACACTGAAGCTTTCTTT.

Many counts were recorded for this clonotype. The chain recombines TRBV28 with TRBJ1-6; D remains ambiguous. The CDR3 covers 15 residues. Per germline, CDR1 MDHEN and CDR2 SYDVKM. Deletions cut 2 bases from V and 7 bases from J, with 12 bases between. CDR3 loop: CASSLRKGRNSPLHF. For the CDR3, the DNA is TGTGCCAGCAGTTTACGAAAGGGTAGGAATTCACCCCTCCACTTT.

This clonotype showed up many times. This chain links TRBV2 with TRBJ2-3; D gene ambiguous. The CDR3 extends over 17 amino acids. Germline-derived CDR1 and CDR2 are SNHLY and FYNNEI. Trimming removed 4 bases at V and 0 bases at J, with 17 bases between. In DNA form, the CDR3 reads TGTGCCAGCAGTGGTCCGTGGGCGGATATTAGCACAGATACGCAGTATTTT. Translation gives CASSGPWADISTDTQYF.

This clonotype was recorded at least ten times. V is TRBV10-3 and J is TRBJ2-5; a weak D match, TRBD1 (5 bases). Trimming stripped 3 bases from V and 3 bases from J, with 17 bases between. The CDR3 contains 16 residues. Germline V CDR1 and CDR2: ENHRY, SYGVKD. This chain's CDR3 is CAISDPWGAVEETQYF. The CDR3 DNA reads TGTGCCATCAGTGACCCGTGGGGCGCGGTCGAAGAGACCCAGTACTTC.

Many counts were recorded for this clonotype. This chain links TRBV30 with TRBJ2-7, with D maybe TRBD1 (7 bases). Germline V gene lookup returns CDR1 GTSNPN and CDR2 SVGIG (reference sequence). This CDR3 has 15 residues. V lost 3 bases and J lost 7, with 22 bases in between. CDR3 loop: CAWSRGGGGISEQYF. The DNA for the CDR3 is TGTGCCTGGAGCCGAGGAGGGGGCGGGATCTCTGAGCAGTACTTC.

This clonotype was recorded a few times. This chain connects TRBV28 to TRBJ1-5, with 8 bases identical to TRBD1. Germline V lookup: CDR1 MDHEN, CDR2 SYDVKM. There are 18 residues in the CDR3. V lost 3 bases and J lost 0; bases outside the gene matches: 10. The CDR3 bases are TGTGCCAGCAGTTTTCACAGGGGGTTCCTCGATAGCAATCAGCCCCAGCATTTT. It translates to CASSFHRGFLDSNQPQHF.